This passage covers 17 T cell receptor beta chains from one sample sequenced in a study of Graves' ophthalmopathy and Graves' hyperthyroidism. Amplification of the TCR beta CDR3 regions used RNA transcripts (as template). Second-round multiplex PCR came after first-round RT-PCR with HTBI primers. TCRdb called the multiplex PCR reads again in MiXCR, with one record for every CDR3 protein. There are 600,000 to 950,000 distinct CDR3 sequences in the sample; roughly 40% occur only once, and 40% to 55% lies in the top ten. The specimen sequenced was peripheral blood. The receptor source for this set is an adult man with Graves' ophthalmopathy.

The genes are TRBV19 and TRBJ1-6, with D hard to call. The V gene lost 3 bases and the J gene lost 2 bases, with 17 bases spanning the gap. The CDR3 is 18 residues long. Germline V gene sequence: CDR1 LNHDA, CDR2 SQIVND (reference sequence). For the CDR3, the DNA is TGTGCCAGTAGTATGGCACATGTCCAGAGCGCCTATAATTCACCCCTCCACTTT. Its translation: CASSMAHVQSAYNSPLHF. Full variable domain (rest looked up from reference TRBV19 and TRBJ1-6): DGGITQSPKYLFRKEGQNVTLSCEQNLNHDAMYWYRQDPGQGLRLIYYSQIVNDFQKGDIAEGYSVSREKKESFPLTVTSAQKNPTAFYLCASSMAHVQSAYNSPLHFGNGTRLTVT.

As concerns this clonotype: A read error is likely, as this CDR3 ends without the conserved phenylalanine or tryptophan. The V gene is TRBV7-9, the J gene TRBJ1-2; no clear D. The CDR3 has 12 residues. Germline V gives CDR1 SEHNR, CDR2 FQNEAQ (reference sequence). CDR3 sequence reads: CAGSLTGYGYTL. The CDR3 DNA follows: TGTGCCGGCAGCTTGACCGGCTATGGCTACACCCTC.

The V call is TRBV10-1, the J call TRBJ2-7, with D perhaps matching TRBD1 (5 bases). This CDR3 comprises 13 residues. With 2 bases removed from V and 5 bases from J, the gap between germline ends came to 10 bases. Germline values: CDR1 WNHNN, CDR2 SYGVQD (reference sequence). The chain's CDR3 is CASSEPGMNEQYF. CDR3 in DNA: TGCGCCAGCAGTGAGCCAGGGATGAACGAGCAGTACTTC.

This clonotype was detected only a few times. This chain uses TRBV5-1 with TRBJ1-6; tentatively, D is TRBD1 (5 bases). CDR1 and CDR2 (germline): SGHRS, YFSETQ. The CDR3 covers 13 residues. Trimming left V 2 bases short and J 10 bases short, with 10 bases between. As DNA, the CDR3 is TGCGCCAGCAGCTTCAGGGAAGAATCACCCCTCCACTTT. It yields the protein CASSFREESPLHF. Variable domain in full (rest from reference TRBV5-1 and TRBJ1-6): KAGVTQTPRYLIKTRGQQVTLSCSPISGHRSVSWYQQTPGQGLQFLFEYFSETQRNKGNFPGRFSGRQFSNSRSEMNVSTLELGDSALYLCASSFREESPLHFGNGTRLTVT.

This chain links TRBV29-1 with TRBJ1-1; D uncertain. From germline, CDR1 is SQVTM and CDR2 ANQGSEA. V was pared by 8 bases and J by 1 base, with 11 bases between. The CDR3 is 12 amino acids. In DNA, the CDR3 is TGCAGCTTAAGGGCCGCGAACACTGAAGCTTTCTTT. Residues: CSLRAANTEAFF. Using reference TRBV29-1 and TRBJ1-1 for the parts outside the CDR3, the full variable domain is SAVISQKPSRDICQRGTSLTIQCQVDSQVTMMFWYRQQPGQSLTLIATANQGSEATYESGFVIDKFPISRPNLTFSTLTVSNMSPEDSSIYLCSLRAANTEAFFGQGTRLTVV.

The sample holds many counts of this clonotype. The chain recombines TRBV4-1 with TRBJ2-5, with D possibly matching TRBD2 (5 bases). Deletions cut 4 bases from V and 4 bases from J, with 13 bases between. There are 14 residues in the CDR3. Germline loops: CDR1 MGHRA, CDR2 YSYEKL. CDR3 sequence: CASSRVGGSETQYF. The CDR3 bases are TGCGCCAGCAGCCGAGTTGGAGGTTCAGAGACCCAGTACTTC.

This chain uses TRBV7-9 with TRBJ2-7; D gene ambiguous. V was clipped by 1 base and J by 0 bases, with 10 bases between them. The CDR3 is 15 amino acids. Looked up from germline, CDR1 is SEHNR and CDR2 is FQNEAQ (reference sequence). CDR3 sequence: CASSLERGDSYEQYF. CDR3 DNA sequence: TGTGCCAGCAGCTTAGAGCGCGGTGACTCCTACGAGCAGTACTTC.

This clonotype was counted a few times. This rearrangement joins TRBV6-6 to TRBJ2-7; D possibly corresponds to TRBD2 (5 bases). V was cut by 3 bases and J by 3 bases, with 15 bases left in between. Germline-derived CDR1 and CDR2 are MNHNY and SVGAGI (reference sequence). The CDR3 consists of 15 residues. CDR3 in amino acids: CASSYLRELDYEQYF. CDR3 nucleotides: TGTGCCAGCAGTTATTTGAGGGAGCTGGACTACGAGCAGTACTTC.

Of note for this clonotype: One junction end disagrees with the germline gene, perhaps due to a read error. This rearrangement joins TRBV10-3 to TRBJ1-2; 9 bases are shared with TRBD1. Germline CDR1 is ENHRY and CDR2 is SYGVKD. The length of the CDR3 is 18 residues. CDR3 nucleotides: TGTGCCAGCAGTGAATGGGTGAACCGGGACAGGGATGACTATGGCTACACCTTC. It codes for CASSEWVNRDRDDYGYTF.

The chain links TRBV19 to TRBJ1-1; D unresolved. This CDR3 region has 14 residues. Looked up from germline, CDR1 is LNHDA and CDR2 is SQIVND (reference sequence). V shed 6 bases and J shed 1 base, with 12 bases lying between them. DNA for the CDR3: TGTGCCAGTAGCACGACCTACAGGAACACTGAAGCTTTCTTT. Translation: CASSTTYRNTEAFF. The whole variable domain, filled in from reference TRBV19 and TRBJ1-1, reads DGGITQSPKYLFRKEGQNVTLSCEQNLNHDAMYWYRQDPGQGLRLIYYSQIVNDFQKGDIAEGYSVSREKKESFPLTVTSAQKNPTAFYLCASSTTYRNTEAFFGQGTRLTVV.

This clonotype has a single count. One end of the junction fails to match germline, which may point to a read error. The chain links TRBV19 to TRBJ2-7; D is unclear. CDR3 length equals 14 residues. Germline loops: CDR1 LNHDA, CDR2 SQIVND (reference sequence). CDR3 protein: CASSLSTQTYGQYF. The CDR3 bases are TGTGCCAGTAGTCTATCGACACAAACCTACGGGCAGTACTTC.

This chain joins TRBV28 and TRBJ2-5; D remains unclear. Germline V CDR1 and CDR2: MDHEN, SYDVKM. There are 11 residues in the CDR3. The CDR3 protein is CGVAAKETQYF. In DNA, the CDR3 is TGTGGGGTGGCGGCCAAAGAGACCCAGTACTTC.

A remark on this clonotype: Sequence at one end of the junction differs from germline and may be a read error. V usage is TRBV15 and J usage is TRBJ1-1, with D hard to call. Germline V CDR1 and CDR2: LNHNV, YYDKDF (reference sequence). This CDR3 region has 13 residues. The CDR3: CAASRVQNTEALF. DNA of the CDR3: TGTGCCGCCAGCAGAGTACAGAACACTGAAGCTCTCTTT.

The chain couples TRBV25-1 to TRBJ2-2; 13 bases align to TRBD2. J gave up 6 bases and V 6 bases, and 10 bases lay outside the gene matches. Germline V gene lookup returns CDR1 MGHDK and CDR2 SYGVNS. The CDR3 contains 17 residues. The CDR3 region has the DNA TGTGCCAGCAGCCAACGACTAGCGGGAGGTTGGTCCGGGGAGCTGTTTTTT. Translating it yields CASSQRLAGGWSGELFF.

The chain recombines TRBV2 with TRBJ1-1; 9 bases line up with TRBD1. The V gene end was trimmed by 6 bases and the J gene end by 9 bases; junction bases not matched to a gene: 8. The CDR3 extends over 13 amino acids. Germline-derived CDR1 and CDR2 are SNHLY and FYNNEI. CDR3 region: CASSQGTGIQAFF. The CDR3 DNA is TGTGCCAGCAGCCAAGGGACAGGGATTCAAGCTTTCTTT.

The chain is built from TRBV7-9 and TRBJ1-3; no clear D. The CDR3 length is 16 residues. Per the germline V gene, CDR1 is SEHNR and CDR2 is FQNEAQ (reference sequence). V was shortened by 2 bases and J by 5 bases, with 16 bases between the two germline ends. CDR3 DNA: TGTGCCAGCAGCTTATTCTACGGCGGCCTTCGAAACACCATATATTTT. Its protein product is CASSLFYGGLRNTIYF.

The table lists this clonotype with a few counts. This chain links TRBV29-1 with TRBJ2-7, with TRBD2 matching over 14 bases. The V gene end was trimmed by 6 bases and the J gene end by 7 bases; junction bases not matched to a gene: 5. The germline CDR1 and CDR2 sequences are SQVTM and ANQGSEA. The CDR3 sequence is 13 residues long. The DNA for the CDR3 is TGCAGCGTGGGACTAGCGGGAGTTCGTGAGCAGTACTTC. This translates into CSVGLAGVREQYF.